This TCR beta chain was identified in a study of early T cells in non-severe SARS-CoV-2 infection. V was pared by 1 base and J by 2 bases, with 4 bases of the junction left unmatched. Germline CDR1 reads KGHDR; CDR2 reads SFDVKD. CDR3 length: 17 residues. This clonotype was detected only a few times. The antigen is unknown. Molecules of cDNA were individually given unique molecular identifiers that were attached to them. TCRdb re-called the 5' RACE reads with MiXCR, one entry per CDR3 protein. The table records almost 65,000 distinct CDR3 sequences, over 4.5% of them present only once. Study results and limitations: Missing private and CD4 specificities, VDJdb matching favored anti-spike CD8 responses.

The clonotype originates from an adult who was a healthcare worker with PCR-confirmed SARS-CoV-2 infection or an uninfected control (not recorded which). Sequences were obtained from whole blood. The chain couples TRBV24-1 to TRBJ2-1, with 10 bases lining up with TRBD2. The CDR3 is CATSDFRTSGAYNEQFF. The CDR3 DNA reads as TGTGCCACCAGTGATTTCCGGACTAGCGGAGCCTACAATGAGCAGTTCTTC.